This TCR beta chain is from a study of blood T cell repertoires in COVID-19 (dated by TCRdb to 2018 to 2021). For context, the study as a whole: Samples covering the acute and convalescent phases of COVID-19 were provided by collaborators in the United States, Italy and Spain. The prospective study material was composed of cDNA or gDNA derived from T cells, B-cell-depleted T cells, or PBMCs. Deeply sampled blood TCRbeta repertoires from subjects exposed to, actively infected with, or recovered from COVID-19 were included in the dataset. Sample metadata almost always included a de-identified subject ID, COVID-19 status, age in years and sex. Where available, HLA class I and class II types were taken from metadata supplied by the sample provider and were not determined by assay-based typing. The repertoires were made available in a free public database intended to serve as a resource for research on the immune response to SARS-CoV-2. The samples were drawn from two sources: the first 160 participants of the ongoing ImmuneRACE study, and 1,254 subjects contributed by 6 global collaborators. The research as a whole found: Clinical and demographic metadata were provided uncurated, with the amount varying by source and participant.

V lost 0 bases and J lost 1 base; the stretch between them is 13 bases long. The germline V gene provides CDR1 SGHRS and CDR2 YFSETQ. The CDR3, cysteine through phenylalanine, is 16 amino acids long. Here the CDR3 DNA is all that survives: 48 bases in frame from base 1. Comment on this clone: This receptor's antigen is unknown. No base quality values were provided; no much bigger clone lies one nucleotide off.

Whole blood was collected in K2EDTA tubes by collaborating institutions according to the institutions' own protocols. For TCRbeta analysis, collaborators shipped samples as frozen whole blood, isolated PBMCs, or DNA extracted from either of those sample types. The immunoSEQ Assay, a bias-controlled multiplex PCR, was used to amplify TCRbeta CDR3 regions from genomic DNA. On the authors' methods: The number of nucleated cells in each sample was estimated by amplification of reference gene primers within the assay. To quantify the absolute abundance of each unique TCRbeta CDR3 rearrangement, sequence reads were collapsed and filtered. Productive Simpson clonality was computed per sample as the square root of Simpson's diversity index over productive rearrangements. TCRdb took this table from immuneACCESS and kept in-frame rearrangements with V and J called. Such tables lack part of the clones; where checked against another copy, unresolved V genes explain under half of the gap, and the rest is unexplained. The V and J calls and the clone size are those of that table, but D and trimming were determined from the DNA. This sample has some 120,000 clones in its table, and around 89% of those were observed once. The ten most abundant clones make up 25% to 35% of the sample.

The clonotype comes from an older man with active or convalescent COVID-19. The material sequenced was peripheral blood. The V and J segments used are TRBV5-1 and TRBJ1-1; no D segment can be confidently identified. For the CDR3, the sequence is CASSLGRAGTNTEAFF. The nucleotides are TGCGCCAGCAGCTTGGGGCGGGCCGGAACGAACACTGAAGCTTTCTTT.